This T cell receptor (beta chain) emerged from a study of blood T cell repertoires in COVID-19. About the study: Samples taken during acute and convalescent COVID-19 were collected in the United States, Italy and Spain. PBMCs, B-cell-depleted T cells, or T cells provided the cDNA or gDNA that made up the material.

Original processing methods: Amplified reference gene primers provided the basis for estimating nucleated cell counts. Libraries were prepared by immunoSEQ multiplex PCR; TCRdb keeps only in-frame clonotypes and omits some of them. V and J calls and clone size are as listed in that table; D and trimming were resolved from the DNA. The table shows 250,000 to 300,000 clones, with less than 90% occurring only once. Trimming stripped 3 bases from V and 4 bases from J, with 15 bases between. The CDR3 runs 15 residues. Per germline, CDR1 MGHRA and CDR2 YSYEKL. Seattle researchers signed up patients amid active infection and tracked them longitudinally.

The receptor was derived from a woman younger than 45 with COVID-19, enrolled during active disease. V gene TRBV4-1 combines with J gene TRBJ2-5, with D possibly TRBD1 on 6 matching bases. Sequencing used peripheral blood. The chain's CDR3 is CASSHQWGRGETQYF. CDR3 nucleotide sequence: TGCGCCAGCAGCCACCAATGGGGGCGAGGAGAGACCCAGTACTTC.